The 22 T cell receptor beta chains below come from one sample, sequenced in a study of Ad26.COV2.S vaccination and SARS-CoV-2 variants. Treatment indicated: 19 received Ad26.COV2.S at low or high dose, single or two shots; roughly five received placebo; per-sample allocation not given. Specimens were obtained on day 63 following the first vaccine or placebo injection. Libraries were prepared by immunoSEQ multiplex PCR; TCRdb keeps only in-frame clonotypes and omits some of them. Among hundreds of thousands of clones listed, over 75% were seen once. This specimen was peripheral blood, taken in a trial of Ad26.COV2.S vaccine versus placebo. All receptors come from a person aged 18-65 years who received the Ad26.COV2.S COVID-19 vaccine or a placebo.

The chain is built from TRBV28 and TRBJ1-6, with 8 bases aligning to TRBD1. V gave up 10 bases and J gave up 7 bases; unmatched junction bases: 6. The length of the CDR3 is 13 residues. Germline-derived CDR1 and CDR2 are MDHEN and SYDVKM. The CDR3 spells CATLQGGNSPLHF. In nucleotides, the CDR3 is TGTGCCACCTTACAGGGGGGGAATTCACCCCTCCACTTT.

The CDR3 spells CASSLRTGGQGYEQYF. CDR3 in DNA: TGCGCCAGCAGCCTACGGACAGGGGGTCAGGGCTACGAGCAGTACTTC. This rearrangement joins TRBV4-3 to TRBJ2-7; 10 bases fit TRBD1. CDR3 size: 16 residues. From germline, CDR1 is LGHNA and CDR2 YSLEER. Losses at the gene ends were 4 bases for V and 3 bases for J; bases not matched to a gene: 9.

The chain is built from TRBV2 and TRBJ2-2; D gene uncertain. This CDR3 is built from 14 residues. V lost 2 bases, J lost 3 bases, and 7 bases lay in between. Germline-derived CDR1 and CDR2 are SNHLY and FYNNEI. CDR3 nucleotide sequence: TGTGCCAGCAGTGAATCCATCTACACCGGGGAGCTGTTTTTT. Its translation: CASSESIYTGELFF.

Concerning this clone itself: The same CDR3 can be traced to other DNA sequences in this sample. The V and J genes are TRBV20-1 and TRBJ1-1; D possibly corresponds to TRBD1 (5 bases). Trimming shortened V by 1 base and J by 5 bases, and 5 bases separated the two germline ends. In germline, CDR1 is DFQATT, CDR2 SNEGSKA (reference sequence). The CDR3 is made up of 11 amino acids. CDR3 protein: CSARGGTEAFF. The CDR3 region has the DNA TGCAGTGCTAGAGGGGGGACTGAAGCTTTCTTT.

The genes are TRBV5-8 and TRBJ1-2; D is unclear. Between the trimmed V and J ends, which lost 0 bases and 1 base, there was a span of 16 bases. The CDR3 has 17 residues. CDR1 is SGHTS, CDR2 YDEGEE, per germline. This CDR3 reads CASSLAADQASNYGYTF. The CDR3 DNA reads TGTGCCAGCAGCTTGGCGGCAGACCAAGCTAGTAACTATGGCTACACCTTC. Filled out from reference TRBV5-8 and TRBJ1-2, the complete variable domain reads EAGVTQSPTHLIKTRGQQATLRCSPISGHTSVYWYQQALGLGLQFLLWYDEGEERNRGNFPPRFSGRQFPNYSSELNVNALELEDSALYLCASSLAADQASNYGYTFGSGTRLTVV.

This sequence joins TRBV2 and TRBJ1-2; no firm D call. CDR3 length equals 13 residues. Trimming cost V 7 bases and J 4 bases, with 13 bases left between them. Germline V gene lookup returns CDR1 SNHLY and CDR2 FYNNEI. The DNA for the CDR3 is TGTGCCAGCAAGCTCCAGAGTTTCTATGGCTACACCTTC. This gives the protein CASKLQSFYGYTF.

This clone was seen a few times. J is TRBJ1-1 and V is TRBV12-2; whether TRBD1, the table's D call, matches the DNA was not checked. TRBV12-2 is classified as a pseudogene. This CDR3 spans 14 amino acids. CDR3 amino acids: CASRFQQTNTEAFF. The CDR3 DNA reads as TGTGCAAGTCGCTTTCAACAGACCAACACTGAAGCTTTCTTT.

The sample holds one count of this clone. This chain uses TRBV15 with TRBJ1-6; no clear D gene. Germline CDR1 is LNHNV and CDR2 is YYDKDF (reference sequence). The CDR3 sequence is 15 residues long. Between the trimmed V and J ends, which lost 1 base and 7 bases, there was a span of 11 bases. DNA for the CDR3: TGTGCCACCAGCAGAGCAGGCAGGAGGAATTCACCCCTCCACTTT. It yields the protein CATSRAGRRNSPLHF.

The rearrangement links TRBV29-1 to TRBJ1-5; 9 bases are shared with TRBD1. V lost 6 bases to trimming and J lost 0 bases; unmatched junction nucleotides: 3. The CDR3 runs 14 residues. The germline V gene has CDR1 SQVTM and CDR2 ANQGSEA. The CDR3 DNA sequence: TGCAGCGTCCGGGACAGGGATAGCAATCAGCCCCAGCATTTT. It encodes CSVRDRDSNQPQHF.

The J gene is TRBJ2-7, the V gene TRBV9, with 7 bases identical to TRBD2. Trimming cost V 5 bases and J 2 bases; bases outside gene matches: 7. Germline V gene data show CDR1 as SGDLS and CDR2 as YYNGEE. The CDR3 totals 14 residues. CDR3 protein: CASSSGGNPYEQYF. CDR3 bases: TGTGCCAGCAGTTCGGGAGGAAACCCCTACGAGCAGTACTTC.

This chain joins TRBV11-3 and TRBJ1-1; 7 bases are a match to TRBD1. This CDR3 region has 13 residues. V was pared by 5 bases and J by 5 bases, with 5 bases of the junction left unmatched. Germline V gene data show CDR1 as SGHNT and CDR2 as YENEEA. This CDR3 reads CASSPDRATEAFF. CDR3 DNA: TGTGCCAGCAGCCCTGACAGGGCTACTGAAGCTTTCTTT.

The chain is built from TRBV6-5 and TRBJ1-4; D is uncertain. In germline, CDR1 is MNHEY, CDR2 SVGAGI. CDR3 length: 12 residues. The CDR3 region is CATGTTNEKLFF. The CDR3 coding sequence is TGTGCGACGGGGACAACTAATGAAAAACTGTTTTTT.

This chain connects TRBV5-1 to TRBJ1-1; D call uncertain. V lost 2 bases and J 0 bases, leaving 8 bases between the germline ends. Looked up from germline, CDR1 is SGHRS and CDR2 is YFSETQ. The CDR3 loop spans 14 amino acids. CDR3 in DNA: TGCGCCAGCAGCTTCACAGAATTGAACACTGAAGCTTTCTTT. Protein product: CASSFTELNTEAFF. Full variable domain (outside the CDR3, taken from reference TRBV5-1 and TRBJ1-1): KAGVTQTPRYLIKTRGQQVTLSCSPISGHRSVSWYQQTPGQGLQFLFEYFSETQRNKGNFPGRFSGRQFSNSRSEMNVSTLELGDSALYLCASSFTELNTEAFFGQGTRLTVV.

The J gene is TRBJ1-1, the V gene TRBV27; possible D gene TRBD1, 6 bases. Germline-derived CDR1 and CDR2 are MNHEY and SMNVEV (reference sequence). The ends were cut back, 2 bases at V and 1 base at J, with 20 bases in the middle. The CDR3 spans 18 residues. For the CDR3, the DNA is TGTGCCAGCAGTTTAGGGGGCTGGGGGGGGTTAGGGAACACTGAAGCTTTCTTT. Residues: CASSLGGWGGLGNTEAFF.

This chain links TRBV10-3 with TRBJ1-3; D is unresolved. Germline CDR1 reads ENHRY; CDR2 reads SYGVKD. The CDR3 runs to 13 residues. Trimming shortened V by 10 bases and J by 4 bases, and 14 bases separated the two germline ends. DNA of the CDR3: TGTGCCACCCTCGCGGGGTACGGAAACACCATATATTTT. This codes for CATLAGYGNTIYF.

The gene calls are TRBV4-1 and TRBJ1-5; TRBD1 might be the D (6 bases). V lost 1 base, J lost 7 bases, and 11 bases lay in between. Germline V lookup: CDR1 MGHRA, CDR2 YSYEKL. There are 14 residues in the CDR3. The DNA of the CDR3 is TGCGCCAGCAGCCAAGGTGTAAGGGGGCAGCCCCAGCATTTT. This gives the protein CASSQGVRGQPQHF.

The chain is built from TRBV27 and TRBJ2-3; 14 bases are shared with TRBD2. V was pared by 6 bases and J by 5 bases, with 4 bases of the junction left unmatched. The CDR3 loop spans 15 amino acids. The germline gives CDR1 MNHEY, CDR2 SMNVEV (reference sequence). CDR3 coding DNA: TGTGCCAGCAGGCGACTAGCGGGGGGGCTAGATACGCAGTATTTT. Protein product: CASRRLAGGLDTQYF.

The chain is built from TRBV4-3 and TRBJ1-3, with D perhaps matching TRBD1 (6 bases). The germline V and J ends were trimmed by 0 bases and 0 bases, with 9 bases remaining between them. This CDR3 is built from 16 residues. The germline V gene has CDR1 LGHNA and CDR2 YSLEER. In DNA form, the CDR3 reads TGCGCCAGCAGCCAAGATGGGACAAACTCTGGAAACACCATATATTTT. Its translation: CASSQDGTNSGNTIYF.

The chain has TRBV30 and TRBJ2-2; the D call may be TRBD1 or TRBD2 (6 bases each). The CDR3 consists of 15 residues. The V and J ends lost 6 bases and 1 base respectively, with 15 bases between them. Germline V gene lookup returns CDR1 GTSNPN and CDR2 SVGIG (reference sequence). CDR3 region: CACPWRGRNTGELFF. The CDR3 nucleotides are TGTGCCTGCCCCTGGAGGGGGAGGAACACCGGGGAGCTGTTTTTT. Variable domain in full (rest from reference TRBV30 and TRBJ2-2): SQTIHQWPATLVQPVGSPLSLECTVEGTSNPNLYWYRQAAGRGLQLLFYSVGIGQISSEVPQNLSASRPQDRQFILSSKKLLLSDSGFYLCACPWRGRNTGELFFGEGSRLTVL.

V usage is TRBV9 and J usage is TRBJ1-6; 7 nucleotides align to TRBD1. The trim removed 4 bases at V and 7 bases at J, leaving 5 bases unmatched. The germline V gene has CDR1 SGDLS and CDR2 YYNGEE. This CDR3 region has 14 residues. The CDR3 sequence is CASSLDRYNSPLHF. DNA of the CDR3: TGTGCCAGCAGCTTGGACAGGTACAATTCACCCCTCCACTTT. The complete variable domain, with remaining parts taken from reference TRBV9 and TRBJ1-6, reads DSGVTQTPKHLITATGQRVTLRCSPRSGDLSVYWYQQSLDQGLQFLIQYYNGEERAKGNILERFSAQQFPDLHSELNLSSLELGDSALYFCASSLDRYNSPLHFGNGTRLTVT.

This clone came up a few times. The chain couples TRBV4-3 to TRBJ2-7; 9 bases map to TRBD1. The CDR3 totals 16 residues. Germline CDR1 LGHNA, CDR2 YSLEER. V was clipped by 4 bases and J by 6 bases; unmatched bases: 13. The CDR3 is CASSPQPQGTGSEQYF. Here the CDR3 DNA reads TGCGCCAGCAGCCCTCAACCACAAGGGACAGGGAGCGAGCAGTACTTC.

This rearrangement joins TRBV4-1 to TRBJ1-1; possible D gene TRBD1, 5 bases. The V gene's germline CDR1 is MGHRA and CDR2 YSYEKL. With 5 bases removed from V and 11 bases from J, the gap between germline ends came to 18 bases. This CDR3 has 13 residues. CDR3 nucleotides: TGCGCCAGCAGCAGAGGGGAGTTCGGGTTGGCTTTCTTT. It yields the protein CASSRGEFGLAFF.